This TCR beta chain was documented in a study of neoadjuvant nivolumab and ipilimumab in lung cancer. Of note for this clone: As yet, its antigen is unknown.

Notes on the study in general: TCR sequencing covered a small number of samples. Only two of four nivolumab-treated tumors gained richness and clonality by surgery. Resected tumors had greater TCR richness and clonality than uninvolved lung. Pathologic regression was not significantly tied to TCR clonality.

Method: immunoSEQ multiplex PCR; TCRdb's copy keeps in-frame clones and lacks some. The sample consists of more than 25,000 clones, approximately 80% of them appearing once. There are 13 residues in the CDR3. Per the germline V gene, CDR1 is SNHLY and CDR2 is FYNNEI. V gave up 3 bases and J gave up 10 bases; unmatched junction bases: 2. The TCR originated in an adult with non-small cell lung cancer. This rearrangement joins TRBV2 to TRBJ2-5, with 13 positions matching TRBD2. Sample: tumor tissue, taken after neoadjuvant nivolumab, alone or with ipilimumab, at or shortly before surgery. CDR3 nucleotides: TGTGCCAGCAGTGAGGGACTAGCGGGATACCAGTACTTC. It encodes CASSEGLAGYQYF.